This is a list of T cell receptor beta chains from one sample in a study of shared clonotypes between healthy human individuals. TCRdb's table, derived via immunoSEQ multiplex PCR, lists solely in-frame clones and lacks some. The table lists around 500,000 clones, roughly four fifths of them singletons, with approximately 12% in the top ten. Material for sequencing was PBMCs. The receptor source for this set is a woman aged 40 to 50 in good health. Some clones in this sample may be carry-over from other donors' samples. Each CDR3 is given with its conserved first and last residue. D genes are given only for firm matches. Only part of the rows carry a size: once, few, many, or a class if the clone is expanded.

J | length | V | size | D | CDR3 | DNA
TRBJ2-7 | 17 | TRBV7-9 | - | - | CASTYTGTSSDSYEQYF | TGTGCCAGCACCTATACCGGGACTTCGTCCGACTCCTACGAGCAGTACTTC
TRBJ1-1 | 15 | TRBV7-2 | - | TRBD1 | CASSLGTGEGTEAFF | TGTGCCAGCAGCTTAGGGACAGGGGAAGGAACTGAAGCTTTCTTT
TRBJ2-3 | 18 | TRBV5-1 | - | TRBD2 | CASSLVGTSGSRTDTQYF | TGCGCCAGCAGCTTGGTGGGGACTAGCGGGAGTCGTACAGATACGCAGTATTTT
TRBJ2-1 | 18 | TRBV5-1 | many | TRBD2 | CASSTGTSALSSYNEQFF | TGCGCCAGCAGCACCGGGACTAGCGCCCTGAGCTCCTACAATGAGCAGTTCTTC
TRBJ1-5 | 14 | TRBV19 | once | - | CASSISYSNQPQHF | TGTGCCAGTAGTATCAGCTATAGCAATCAGCCCCAGCATTTT
TRBJ2-1 | 16 | TRBV30 | - | TRBD2 | CAWSQETSGSIYEQFF | TGTGCCTGGTCCCAGGAGACTAGCGGGAGTATCTATGAGCAGTTCTTC
TRBJ2-4 | 13 | TRBV2 | - | - | CASSDGLGDIQYF | TGTGCCAGCAGTGATGGGCTAGGAGACATTCAGTACTTC
TRBJ2-5 | 16 | TRBV5-1 | - | TRBD2 | CASSLGPSGSQETQYF | TGCGCCAGCAGCTTGGGTCCTAGCGGGAGCCAAGAGACCCAGTACTTC
TRBJ2-7 | 13 | TRBV29-1 | - | - | CSATKGGSYEQYF | TGCAGCGCTACTAAGGGGGGGTCCTACGAGCAGTACTTC
TRBJ1-4 | 14 | TRBV6-1 | - | - | CASSDHRRNEKLFF | TGTGCCAGCAGTGACCACAGGAGGAATGAAAAACTGTTTTTT
TRBJ2-7 | 15 | TRBV7-3 | - | TRBD2 | CASSRGPGLAFEQYF | TGTGCCAGCAGCCGAGGACCGGGACTAGCCTTCGAGCAGTACTTC
TRBJ2-5 | 13 | TRBV29-1 | - | TRBD1 | CSVAGTGAETQYF | TGCAGCGTTGCCGGGACAGGGGCCGAGACCCAGTACTTC
TRBJ2-5 | 15 | TRBV29-1 | many | TRBD1 | CSAVPGQGARETQYF | TGCAGCGCCGTACCCGGACAGGGGGCAAGGGAGACCCAGTACTTC
TRBJ2-4 | 16 | TRBV5-1 | - | - | CASSLALGTAKNIQYF | TGCGCCAGCAGCTTGGCCCTAGGGACTGCCAAAAACATTCAGTACTTC
TRBJ1-4 | 14 | TRBV7-3 | - | - | CASSPTGTCEKLFF | TGTGCCAGCAGCCCAACCGGGACATGTGAAAAACTGTTTTTT
TRBJ2-3 | 14 | TRBV28 | once | - | CASSLLAGRGTQYF | TGTGCCAGCAGTTTGTTAGCAGGTCGGGGTACGCAGTATTTT
TRBJ1-1 | 13 | TRBV27 | few | - | CASSLEGRSLAFF | TGTGCCAGCAGTTTAGAGGGGCGATCCTTAGCTTTCTTT
TRBJ2-2 | 15 | TRBV18 | - | TRBD1 | CASSPRTGNTGELFF | TGTGCCAGCTCACCGAGGACAGGGAACACCGGGGAGCTGTTTTTT
TRBJ2-5 | 15 | TRBV30 | - | TRBD2 | CTWREGSFPWQTQYF | TGTACCTGGAGGGAGGGGTCTTTCCCCTGGCAGACCCAGTACTTC